This TCR beta chain derives from a study of vaccination and CD4 T cells after COVID-19. Noted treatment: roughly 11-day PBMC culture with coronavirus spike peptide pools or control peptides (ViraFEST assay). Per-well cultures of approximately 2.1 million PBMCs received about 10 IU/ml IL-2 and around 10 ug/ml peptide pools. Researchers used the Oncomine TCR Beta short-read assay to sequence DNA from cultured CD4+ T cells. Genomic DNA was drawn out of CD4+ T cells grown in culture. TCRdb processed the PCR reads anew with MiXCR; each CDR3 protein has one entry. The data show more than 13,000 distinct CDR3 sequences, 25% to 35% seen once. Findings and caveats of the study: Spike mono-reactivity was evident in 304 of the 307 vaccine-specific clones derived from convalescent patients.

This clonotype has a handful of counts. Its antigen is undetermined. Between the trimmed V and J ends, which lost 6 bases and 4 bases, there was a span of 22 bases. Germline V gives CDR1 DFQATT, CDR2 SNEGSKA (reference sequence). This CDR3 has 15 amino acids. The specimen was cultured CD4+ T cells from blood. The rearrangement links TRBV20-1 to TRBJ2-7; tentatively, D is TRBD1 or TRBD2 (6 bases each). The sequence derives from a human donor with COVID-19. The CDR3: CSALTLGGVSYEQYF. The CDR3 region has the DNA TGCAGTGCCCTCACGTTGGGGGGCGTCTCATACGAGCAGTACTTC.